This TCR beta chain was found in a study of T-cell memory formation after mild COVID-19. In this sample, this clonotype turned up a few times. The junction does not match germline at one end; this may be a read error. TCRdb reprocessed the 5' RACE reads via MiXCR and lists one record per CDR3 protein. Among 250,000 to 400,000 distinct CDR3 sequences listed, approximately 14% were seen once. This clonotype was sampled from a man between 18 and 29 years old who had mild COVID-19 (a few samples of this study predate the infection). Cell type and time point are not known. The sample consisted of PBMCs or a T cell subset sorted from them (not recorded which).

This CDR3 reads CASSLGRGNTIYF. In DNA form, the CDR3 reads TGTGCTAGCAGCTTAGGAAGGGGAAACACCATATATTTT. The J gene is TRBJ1-3, the V gene TRBV7-7; unclear D gene. The CDR3 sequence is 13 residues long. Germline-derived CDR1 and CDR2 are SSHAT and FNYEAQ (reference sequence).